The next 13 T cell receptor beta chains were all read from a single sample in a study of OX40 agonist ivuxolimab in advanced cancers. Profiling relied on immunoSEQ multiplex PCR, and the TCRdb table lists in-frame clones only, not all of them. The table lists tens of thousands of clones, about 85% of them singletons, with less than 0.45% in the top ten. The material was CD4+ or CD8+ T cells sorted from blood, obtained in a trial of the OX40 agonist ivuxolimab. The receptors here all came from an adult with an advanced solid tumor such as melanoma, head and neck, liver or kidney cancer.

As to this clone: In the same sample, other DNA sequences code for this CDR3. The V and J genes are TRBV4-3 and TRBJ1-2; no reliable D call. The CDR3 sequence is 17 residues long. The V and J ends lost 1 base and 0 bases respectively, with 15 bases between them. Germline CDR1 reads LGHNA; CDR2 reads YSLEER. The CDR3 DNA sequence: TGCGCCAGCAGCCAAGGTGGCAGATCCCGGCCTAACTATGGCTACACCTTC. Amino acids: CASSQGGRSRPNYGYTF.

The chain couples TRBV7-6 to TRBJ2-3; TRBD1 might be the D (5 bases). The V end lost 5 bases, the J end lost 2 bases, and 11 bases lay between the germline ends. Per germline, CDR1 SGHVS and CDR2 FNYEAQ. This CDR3 spans 14 amino acids. The DNA for the CDR3 is TGTGCCAGCAGCCCTCGACAGTACACAGATACGCAGTATTTT. This codes for CASSPRQYTDTQYF.

V and J are TRBV4-1 and TRBJ1-3; D is unclear. The V gene's germline CDR1 is MGHRA and CDR2 YSYEKL. The CDR3 contains 16 residues. The ends were cut back, 0 bases at V and 0 bases at J, with 9 bases in the middle. CDR3 DNA: TGCGCCAGCAGCCAAGAATCCGGACTCTCTGGAAACACCATATATTTT. It specifies CASSQESGLSGNTIYF.

V and J are TRBV7-9 and TRBJ2-5, with D uncertain. Per germline, CDR1 SEHNR and CDR2 FQNEAQ (reference sequence). This CDR3 contains 12 residues. V lost 4 bases and J lost 4, with 7 bases in between. DNA of the CDR3: TGTGCCAGCAGCTACTTTCTAGAGACCCAGTACTTC. Translated, it gives CASSYFLETQYF.

V usage is TRBV7-9 and J usage is TRBJ1-3, with D perhaps matching TRBD1 (6 bases). The V and J ends lost 5 bases and 1 base respectively, with 9 bases between them. From germline, CDR1 is SEHNR and CDR2 FQNEAQ (reference sequence). The CDR3 spans 14 residues. CDR3 sequence reads: CASSPGQSGNTIYF. CDR3 nucleotide sequence: TGTGCCAGCAGCCCCGGACAGTCTGGAAACACCATATATTTT.

A note on this clone: Because the CDR3's place on the DNA is in doubt, the DNA is left out and the CDR3 is given as listed by TCRdb. The gene calls are TRBV21-1 and TRBJ1-3; the table calls TRBD1, which could not be checked here. TRBV21-1 counts as a pseudogene. Termini included, the CDR3 measures 18 amino acids. The CDR3 sequence is CASSKEVGRGISGNTIYF.

This chain uses TRBV13 with TRBJ2-7, with 9 bases matching TRBD1. CDR1 is PRHDT, CDR2 FYEKMQ, per germline (reference sequence). This CDR3 has 15 residues. The V gene end was trimmed by 8 bases and the J gene end by 3 bases; junction bases not matched to a gene: 11. CDR3 DNA: TGTGCCAGCCGACAGAGGGGACAGGGTAGCTACGAGCAGTACTTC. Protein sequence: CASRQRGQGSYEQYF.

This clone was counted between two and nine times. The V and J genes are TRBV6-6 and TRBJ1-5, with D uncertain. The CDR3 length is 13 residues. Germline V gene data show CDR1 as MNHNY and CDR2 as SVGAGI (reference sequence). The V gene lost 5 bases and the J gene lost 5 bases, with 10 bases spanning the gap. The CDR3 DNA follows: TGTGCCAGCAGTCCCCCTGGCCATCAGCCCCAGCATTTT. Translation: CASSPPGHQPQHF.

The V gene is TRBV18, the J gene TRBJ1-4; TRBD1 matches at 9 bases. With V trimmed by 4 bases and J by 5 bases, 8 bases remained unmatched. CDR1 is KGHSH, CDR2 LQKENI, per germline. The CDR3 has 16 residues. CDR3 region: CASSQYPGTGNEKLFF. CDR3 coding DNA: TGTGCCAGCTCACAATACCCCGGGACAGGGAATGAAAAACTGTTTTTT. The full variable domain, in which reference TRBV18 and TRBJ1-4 provide the parts outside the CDR3, is NAGVMQNPRHLVRRRGQEARLRCSPMKGHSHVYWYRQLPEEGLKFMVYLQKENIIDESGMPKERFSAEFPKEGPSILRIQQVVRGDSAAYFCASSQYPGTGNEKLFFGSGTQLSVL.

CDR3 in amino acids: CASSLGAGGPKGETQYF. The CDR3 coding sequence is TGTGCCAGCAGCTTAGGAGCGGGGGGGCCGAAGGGAGAGACCCAGTACTTC. The chain combines TRBV7-2 with TRBJ2-5; 10 bases are a match to TRBD2. This CDR3 comprises 17 residues. V lost 1 base to trimming and J lost 4 bases; unmatched junction nucleotides: 9. Germline values: CDR1 SGHTA, CDR2 FQGNSA.

This sequence joins TRBV5-4 and TRBJ1-1; 9 bases align to TRBD1. The trim removed 4 bases at V and 3 bases at J, leaving 13 bases unmatched. Germline V gene lookup returns CDR1 SGHNT and CDR2 YYREEE (reference sequence). This CDR3 has 17 residues. The CDR3 spells CASSREVNRGQDTEAFF. The CDR3 nucleotides read TGTGCCAGCAGCCGAGAGGTAAACAGGGGGCAGGACACTGAAGCTTTCTTT.

The CDR3 spells CASSLASPGRDLSYEQYF. The CDR3 DNA is TGCGCCAGCAGCTTGGCCTCTCCGGGGAGGGATCTCTCCTACGAGCAGTACTTC. V is TRBV5-1 and J is TRBJ2-7; 7 nucleotides align to TRBD2. V trimming: 0 bases; J trimming: 0 bases; junction bases outside the gene matches: 12. This CDR3 region has 18 residues. Germline-derived CDR1 and CDR2 are SGHRS and YFSETQ.

V and J are TRBV27 and TRBJ2-2, with D possibly TRBD2 on 7 matching bases. V dropped 6 bases and J dropped 4 bases, with 18 bases sitting between them. Germline-derived CDR1 and CDR2 are MNHEY and SMNVEV (reference sequence). The CDR3 has 16 amino acids. In nucleotides, the CDR3 is TGTGCCAGCAGGGGGGGGGCAATTGGACCCACCGGGGAGCTGTTTTTT. Translating it yields CASRGGAIGPTGELFF.